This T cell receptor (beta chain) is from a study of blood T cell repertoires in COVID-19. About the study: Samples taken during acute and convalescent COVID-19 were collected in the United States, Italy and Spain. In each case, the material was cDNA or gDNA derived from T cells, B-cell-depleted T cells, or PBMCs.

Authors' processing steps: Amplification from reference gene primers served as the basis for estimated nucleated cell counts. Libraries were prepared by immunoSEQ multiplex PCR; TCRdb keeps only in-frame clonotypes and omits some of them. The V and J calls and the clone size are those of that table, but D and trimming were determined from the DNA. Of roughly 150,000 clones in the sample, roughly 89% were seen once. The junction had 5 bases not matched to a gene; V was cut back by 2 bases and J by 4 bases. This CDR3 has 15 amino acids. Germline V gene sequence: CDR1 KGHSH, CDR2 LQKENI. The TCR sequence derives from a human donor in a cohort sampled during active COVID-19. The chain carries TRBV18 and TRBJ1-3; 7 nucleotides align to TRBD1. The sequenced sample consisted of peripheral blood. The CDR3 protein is CASSPNTGDGNTIYF. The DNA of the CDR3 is TGTGCCAGCTCACCAAATACAGGGGACGGAAACACCATATATTTT.